This T cell receptor beta chain was profiled in a study of blood T cell repertoires in COVID-19. Study summary: From the United States, Italy and Spain came samples of acute and convalescent COVID-19. T cells, B-cell-depleted T cells, or PBMCs provided the cDNA or gDNA that served as material.

CDR3 length equals 13 residues. The V segment lost 3 bases and the J segment 5 bases; nucleotides outside the gene matches: 2. Germline CDR1 reads GTSNPN; CDR2 reads SVGIG (reference sequence). Under the authors' procedure: The assay estimated nucleated cells by amplifying reference gene primers. Sequencing was performed with immunoSEQ multiplex PCR; in TCRdb, only in-frame clones are kept and a portion is missing. V and J calls and clone size are as listed in that table; D and trimming were resolved from the DNA. The data show tens of thousands of clones, 90% to 95% seen once. The chain joins TRBV30 to TRBJ1-4, with TRBD1 matching over 8 bases. This receptor was taken from a man aged 45-65 years with acute or convalescent COVID-19. The sample consisted of peripheral blood. The CDR3 region has the DNA TGTGCCTGGAGGGACAGGGTAAATGAAAAACTGTTTTTT. Its translation: CAWRDRVNEKLFF.